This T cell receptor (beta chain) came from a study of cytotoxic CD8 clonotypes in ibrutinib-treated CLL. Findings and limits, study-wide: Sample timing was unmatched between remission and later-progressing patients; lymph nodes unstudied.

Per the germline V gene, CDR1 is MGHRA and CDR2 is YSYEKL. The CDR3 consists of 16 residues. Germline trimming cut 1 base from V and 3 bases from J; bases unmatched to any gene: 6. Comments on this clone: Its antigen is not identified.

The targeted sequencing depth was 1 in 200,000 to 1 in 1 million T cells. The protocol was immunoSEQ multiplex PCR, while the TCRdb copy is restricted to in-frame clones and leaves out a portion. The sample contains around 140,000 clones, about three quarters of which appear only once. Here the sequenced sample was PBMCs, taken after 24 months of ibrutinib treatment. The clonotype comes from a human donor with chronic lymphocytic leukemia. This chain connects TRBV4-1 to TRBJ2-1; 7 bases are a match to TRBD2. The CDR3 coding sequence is TGCGCCAGCAGCCAAGGGTGGGCTAGCGGCTACAATGAGCAGTTCTTC. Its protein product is CASSQGWASGYNEQFF.